One and the same sample provided the 29 T cell receptor beta chains below, sequenced in a study of cytomegalovirus exposure and HLA in healthy donors. The PCR made use of 60 Vbeta and 13 Jbeta primers. Some clones are missing from TCRdb's copy, which holds only in-frame ones; the method was immunoSEQ multiplex PCR. The sample carries under 95,000 clones, around 8% recorded once. The material sequenced was PBMCs. Receptors originate from a man aged 50-60 years in good health and CMV-seronegative.

This clone was seen more than once but under ten times. The genes are TRBV29-1 and TRBJ2-1; D might be TRBD2 (5 bases). Germline V lookup: CDR1 SQVTM, CDR2 ANQGSEA. V lost 3 bases and J lost 2, with 14 bases in between. The CDR3 covers 15 residues. CDR3 sequence reads: CSVDGVMSTYNEQFF. DNA of the CDR3: TGCAGCGTTGACGGGGTTATGAGCACCTACAATGAGCAGTTCTTC.

This clone has more than one count but fewer than ten. The rearrangement links TRBV5-1 to TRBJ2-7; D possibly corresponds to TRBD2 (6 bases). The CDR3 contains 15 residues. Germline V CDR1 and CDR2: SGHRS, YFSETQ. Between the trimmed V and J ends, which lost 0 bases and 0 bases, there was a span of 10 bases. The CDR3 protein is CASSLEAGLSYEQYF. The CDR3 nucleotides read TGCGCCAGCAGCTTGGAGGCGGGACTCTCCTACGAGCAGTACTTC.

The rearrangement joins TRBV19 to TRBJ2-3, with 15 bases that match TRBD2. The CDR3 covers 19 residues. V dropped 6 bases and J dropped 5; count of bases not matched to a gene: 15. Germline CDR1 LNHDA, CDR2 SQIVND (reference sequence). This CDR3 reads CASSPGLAGGSFRGDTQYF. The DNA for the CDR3 is TGTGCCAGTAGCCCGGGACTAGCGGGGGGTAGTTTTAGAGGAGATACGCAGTATTTT. Full variable domain (remainder filled in from reference TRBV19 and TRBJ2-3): DGGITQSPKYLFRKEGQNVTLSCEQNLNHDAMYWYRQDPGQGLRLIYYSQIVNDFQKGDIAEGYSVSREKKESFPLTVTSAQKNPTAFYLCASSPGLAGGSFRGDTQYFGPGTRLTVL.

The genes are TRBV7-2 and TRBJ2-7, with 7 bases that match TRBD2. The CDR3 is 15 residues long. Trimming took 1 base from V and 3 from J; bases not matched to a gene: 6. Germline V lookup: CDR1 SGHTA, CDR2 FQGNSA. The CDR3 protein is CASSLVPGLHYEQYF. The CDR3 DNA is TGTGCCAGCAGCTTAGTTCCGGGACTACACTACGAGCAGTACTTC.

The rearrangement joins TRBV5-1 to TRBJ1-2; D possibly corresponds to TRBD1 (6 bases). Trimming removed 4 bases at V and 4 bases at J, with 23 bases between. CDR1 and CDR2 from the germline V gene are SGHRS and YFSETQ. The CDR3 is 17 residues long. CDR3 protein: CASSHQGSLQEGYGYTF. DNA of the CDR3: TGCGCCAGCAGCCATCAGGGGAGTCTCCAAGAAGGCTATGGCTACACCTTC.

CDR3 residues: CASSGREWAGNTIYF. The CDR3 coding sequence is TGTGCCAGCAGCGGACGGGAGTGGGCTGGAAACACCATATATTTT. The V call is TRBV7-8, the J call TRBJ1-3; D gene unclear. The CDR3 is 15 amino acids. Trimming removed 5 bases at V and 2 bases at J, with 13 bases between. CDR1 SGHVS and CDR2 FQNEAQ come from the germline V gene.

The sample holds a few counts of this clone. The chain carries TRBV7-2 and TRBJ2-7; 7 nucleotides match TRBD2. The germline V gene encodes CDR1 SGHTA and CDR2 FQGNSA. Trimming at V came to 3 bases and at J to 7 bases, leaving 6 bases not matched to a gene. The CDR3 has 13 amino acids. The chain's CDR3 is CASSLGGVGEQYF. CDR3 sequence (DNA): TGTGCCAGCAGCTTGGGGGGGGTAGGGGAGCAGTACTTC. Combining the CDR3 with reference TRBV7-2 and TRBJ2-7 gives the whole variable domain GAGVSQSPSNKVTEKGKDVELRCDPISGHTALYWYRQSLGQGLEFLIYFQGNSAPDKSGLPSDRFSAERTGGSVSTLTIQRTQQEDSAVYLCASSLGGVGEQYFGPGTRLTVT.

This clone was counted a few times. The chain links TRBV5-1 to TRBJ1-2, with D maybe TRBD1 (6 bases). V lost 2 bases and J lost 4, with 15 bases in between. This CDR3 has 15 amino acids. Per germline, CDR1 SGHRS and CDR2 YFSETQ. DNA for the CDR3: TGCGCCAGCAGCTTAATCAAGACAGGCCTCTATGGCTACACCTTC. Protein sequence: CASSLIKTGLYGYTF.

The V and J genes are TRBV6-6 and TRBJ1-2; 10 nucleotides agree with TRBD1. The germline CDR1 and CDR2 sequences are MNHNY and SVGAGI (reference sequence). CDR3 length: 15 amino acids. The CDR3, as DNA: TGTGCAAGCGAGGACAGGGGGGAGTGGAACTATGGCTACACCTTC. Amino acids: CASEDRGEWNYGYTF.

The chain has TRBV7-6 and TRBJ2-3; 8 bases fit TRBD1. The CDR3 consists of 15 residues. After removal of 5 bases from V and 3 bases from J, the junction contained 7 bases not matched to a gene. The germline V gene has CDR1 SGHVS and CDR2 FNYEAQ. Here the CDR3 reads CASSAGQGRTDTQYF. The CDR3 DNA reads as TGTGCCAGCAGCGCAGGACAGGGTAGAACAGATACGCAGTATTTT. The variable domain in full, with the rest retrieved from reference TRBV7-6 and TRBJ2-3, is GAGVSQSPRYKVTKRGQDVALRCDPISGHVSLYWYRQALGQGPEFLTYFNYEAQQDKSGLPNDRFSAERPEGSISTLTIQRTEQRDSAMYRCASSAGQGRTDTQYFGPGTRLTVL.

The V and J genes are TRBV4-3 and TRBJ1-4; 12 bases fit TRBD1. The germline CDR1 and CDR2 sequences are LGHNA and YSLEER. V dropped 4 bases and J dropped 7; count of bases not matched to a gene: 7. The length of the CDR3 is 16 residues. The CDR3 bases are TGCGCCAGCAGCCCGTCGGGGACAGGGGGCGGTGAAAAACTGTTTTTT. Its translation is CASSPSGTGGGEKLFF.

The chain links TRBV10-3 to TRBJ1-5; D remains unclear. The CDR3 consists of 14 residues. V was clipped by 7 bases and J by 2 bases, with 12 bases between them. CDR1 and CDR2 from the germline V gene are ENHRY and SYGVKD. The CDR3 nucleotides are TGTGCCATCACCCCTGACGGGGGCAATCAGCCCCAGCATTTT. Translated: CAITPDGGNQPQHF.

In this sample, this clone turned up a few times. The chain couples TRBV6-1 to TRBJ2-1; TRBD1 might be the D (6 bases). V lost 0 bases, J lost 10 bases, and 10 bases lay in between. The CDR3 is made up of 13 amino acids. Germline V gene lookup returns CDR1 MNHNS and CDR2 SASEGT. CDR3 sequence reads: CASSEAFGQEQFF. The DNA of the CDR3 is TGTGCCAGCAGTGAAGCGTTCGGACAGGAGCAGTTCTTC.

The chain recombines TRBV11-2 with TRBJ2-7; 8 nucleotides align to TRBD2. From germline, CDR1 is SGHAT and CDR2 FQNNGV. The CDR3 length is 15 residues. The ends lost 3 bases at V and 0 bases at J; junction bases unmatched: 4. The CDR3 is CASSFGGGNSYEQYF. CDR3 DNA: TGTGCCAGCAGCTTCGGCGGGGGGAACTCCTACGAGCAGTACTTC.

This chain uses TRBV7-9 with TRBJ2-1; D is perhaps TRBD1 (6 bases). The CDR3 is 15 amino acids. Germline values: CDR1 SEHNR, CDR2 FQNEAQ (reference sequence). V was cut by 2 bases and J by 5 bases, with 13 bases left in between. The CDR3 sequence: CASSLHGGRDNEQFF. CDR3 nucleotide sequence: TGTGCCAGCAGCTTACATGGGGGCCGGGACAATGAGCAGTTCTTC.

This clone has a handful of counts. The V call is TRBV6-6, the J call TRBJ2-2, with TRBD2 identical over 9 bases. Trimming removed 6 bases from V and 2 bases from J; junction bases left unmatched: 7. This CDR3 contains 16 residues. The germline CDR1 and CDR2 sequences are MNHNY and SVGAGI (reference sequence). The chain's CDR3 is CASSRLLAGNTGELFF. The CDR3 DNA reads as TGTGCCAGCAGCAGACTTCTAGCGGGAAACACCGGGGAGCTGTTTTTT.

This clone occurred a few times. The chain is built from TRBV28 and TRBJ2-7, with 11 nucleotides matching TRBD1. Germline V gives CDR1 MDHEN, CDR2 SYDVKM. The CDR3 totals 15 residues. Trimming at V came to 2 bases and at J to 5 bases, leaving 5 bases not matched to a gene. In DNA form, the CDR3 reads TGTGCCAGCAGTTTACCCGGGACAGGGGGTAACGAGCAGTACTTC. This codes for CASSLPGTGGNEQYF.

There are a few counts of this clone. The rearrangement joins TRBV28 to TRBJ2-2, with TRBD1 matching 8 bases. This CDR3 has 15 residues. Germline assignment: CDR1 MDHEN and CDR2 SYDVKM. The J segment lost 7 bases and the V segment lost 7 bases, leaving 11 bases of the junction unmatched. The CDR3 sequence is CASTPRQGASGELFF. The DNA for the CDR3 is TGTGCCAGCACCCCCCGGCAGGGGGCGAGCGGGGAGCTGTTTTTT.

This clone was observed a handful of times. This rearrangement joins TRBV28 to TRBJ2-6; D remains unclear. Germline CDR1 and CDR2: MDHEN and SYDVKM. CDR3 length: 14 amino acids. The V end was cut by 3 bases, the J end by 1 base, with 4 bases between. The CDR3 here is CASSFSSGANVLTF. The DNA for the CDR3 is TGTGCCAGCAGTTTCTCGTCTGGGGCCAACGTCCTGACTTTC.

This clone has more than one count but fewer than ten. V and J are TRBV10-3 and TRBJ1-2; the D is unclear. CDR1 is ENHRY and CDR2 is SYGVKD in the germline V gene. The CDR3 is 12 residues long. V dropped 7 bases and J dropped 0 bases, with 6 bases sitting between them. CDR3 in amino acids: CAITSANYGYTF. The DNA of the CDR3 is TGTGCCATCACCTCAGCTAACTATGGCTACACCTTC.

The chain's CDR3 is CASSQGGNEKLFF. DNA of the CDR3: TGTGCCAGCAGCCAAGGAGGTAATGAAAAACTGTTTTTT. This chain joins TRBV4-2 and TRBJ1-4; D gene uncertain. There are 13 residues in the CDR3. Germline CDR1 reads LGHNA; CDR2 reads YNFKEQ. Trimming removed 1 base at V and 4 bases at J, with 4 bases between.

The rearrangement joins TRBV7-3 to TRBJ1-1; D gene unclear. Trimming stripped 3 bases from V and 4 bases from J, with 12 bases between. The germline gives CDR1 SGHTA, CDR2 FQGTGA. The CDR3 sequence is 14 residues long. The CDR3 DNA reads TGTGCCAGCAGCTTGGGAGTGCCCTCCACTGAAGCTTTCTTT. Protein sequence: CASSLGVPSTEAFF.

This clone occurred a few times. V gene TRBV15 combines with J gene TRBJ2-1; the D is unclear. This CDR3 has 12 amino acids. Germline lookup yields CDR1 LNHNV and CDR2 YYDKDF (reference sequence). V lost 5 bases to trimming and J lost 7 bases, with 9 bases between them. CDR3 residues: CATSVSLNEQFF. The CDR3 DNA is TGTGCCACCAGCGTCAGTTTAAATGAGCAGTTCTTC.

This clone was detected a few times. The chain combines TRBV7-2 with TRBJ2-7; no clear D. Germline loops: CDR1 SGHTA, CDR2 FQGNSA. V lost 2 bases to trimming and J lost 6 bases, with 5 bases between them. CDR3 size: 11 residues. In DNA form, the CDR3 reads TGTGCCAGCAGCTTATATTCCGAGCAGTACTTC. It specifies CASSLYSEQYF.

The gene calls are TRBV28 and TRBJ1-2, with D unresolved. Germline V gives CDR1 MDHEN, CDR2 SYDVKM. Trimming took 2 bases from V and 3 from J, leaving 13 bases between them. CDR3 length: 15 residues. CDR3 sequence reads: CASSLIAAEYYGYTF. For the CDR3, the DNA is TGTGCCAGCAGTTTAATTGCGGCGGAATACTATGGCTACACCTTC.

The chain has TRBV28 and TRBJ2-1, with D perhaps matching TRBD1 (6 bases). V lost 4 bases, J lost 7 bases, and 8 bases lay in between. The germline V gene has CDR1 MDHEN and CDR2 SYDVKM. There are 12 residues in the CDR3. CDR3: CASSSGTNEQFF. The CDR3 DNA reads TGTGCCAGCAGTTCGGGGACAAATGAGCAGTTCTTC.

The chain employs TRBV6-1 and TRBJ2-5; 8 bases are shared with TRBD1. TRBJ2-7 explains the end of the DNA better; the J call may be wrong. The CDR3 covers 14 residues. CDR1 and CDR2 from the germline V gene are MNHNS and SASEGT. DNA of the CDR3: TGTGCCAGCAGTCCCCGGGACAGGACCCACGAGCAGTACTTC. Its translation: CASSPRDRTHEQYF.

This clone was counted only a few times. This rearrangement joins TRBV28 to TRBJ1-6, with 7 positions matching TRBD1. The germline CDR1 and CDR2 sequences are MDHEN and SYDVKM. CDR3 length equals 14 residues. Trimming cost V 4 bases and J 10 bases; bases outside gene matches: 7. The chain's CDR3 is CASSYRGLGSPLHF. For the CDR3, the DNA is TGTGCCAGCAGTTACAGGGGCCTGGGGTCACCCCTCCACTTT.

The chain joins TRBV19 to TRBJ1-5; TRBD1 matches at 8 bases. Looked up from germline, CDR1 is LNHDA and CDR2 is SQIVND (reference sequence). The trim removed 6 bases at V and 7 bases at J, leaving 5 bases unmatched. The CDR3 totals 13 residues. Here the CDR3 reads CASSPGQGQPQHF. CDR3 nucleotide sequence: TGTGCCAGTAGCCCCGGACAGGGCCAGCCCCAGCATTTT.